Listed below are T cell receptor beta chains from one sample, sequenced in a study of OX40 agonist ivuxolimab in advanced cancers. Clones were read by immunoSEQ multiplex PCR, and TCRdb kept only the in-frame ones, dropping some. The sample comprises some 55,000 clones, less than 85% of which are singletons, and approximately 13% rests with the top ten. The material sequenced was CD4+ or CD8+ T cells sorted from blood, taken in a trial of the OX40 agonist ivuxolimab. The receptors were gathered from an adult with an advanced solid tumor such as melanoma, head and neck, liver or kidney cancer. CDR3s include the opening cysteine and the closing phenylalanine or tryptophan. A D gene is named only where the DNA matches it firmly.

length	V	D	J	CDR3	DNA
15	TRBV6-6	-	TRBJ1-1	CASSYPEGMNTEAFF	TGTGCCAGCAGTTACCCGGAGGGGATGAACACTGAAGCTTTCTTT
13	TRBV5-1	-	TRBJ1-1	CASSLVLGTEAFF	TGCGCCAGCAGCTTGGTCTTGGGAACTGAAGCTTTCTTT
16	TRBV5-4	-	TRBJ1-2	CASSAGLGMANYGYTF	TGTGCCAGCAGCGCCGGGCTCGGGATGGCTAACTATGGCTACACCTTC
17	TRBV16	-	TRBJ1-5	CASSRRLGNTGNQPQHF	TGTGCCAGCAGTCGACGATTGGGGAATACGGGCAATCAGCCCCAGCATTTT
15	TRBV7-3	-	TRBJ2-3	CASSPTGTGRDTQYF	TGTGCCAGCAGCCCTACTGGGACGGGGAGAGATACGCAGTATTTT
17	TRBV5-6	-	TRBJ2-1	CASTGGRPDLLRNEQFF	TGTGCCAGCACTGGGGGCCGACCCGACCTCTTACGCAATGAGCAGTTCTTC
15	TRBV7-2	TRBD1	TRBJ2-2	CASQRGQVNTGELFF	TGTGCCAGTCAGAGGGGACAGGTTAACACCGGGGAGCTGTTTTTT
13	TRBV15	-	TRBJ1-5	CATSSGYNQPQHF	TGTGCCACCAGCTCCGGGTACAATCAGCCCCAGCATTTT
14	TRBV7-9	TRBD2	TRBJ2-1	CATTFASGTNEQFF	TGTGCCACAACATTTGCTAGCGGGACAAATGAGCAGTTCTTC
17	TRBV7-9	TRBD1	TRBJ1-2	CASSLSGQGALLYGYTF	TGTGCCAGCAGCTTATCGGGACAGGGGGCTTTATTATATGGCTACACCTTC
13	TRBV6-1	TRBD1	TRBJ2-3	CASKLGGRDTQYF	TGTGCCAGCAAGCTAGGGGGCAGAGATACGCAGTATTTT
8	TRBV19	-	TRBJ1-1	CAIAQAFF	TGTGCCATTGCCCAAGCTTTCTTT
15	TRBV6-1	-	TRBJ1-1	CASSAKRDIYSEAFF	TGTGCCAGCAGCGCTAAGAGGGACATATATTCTGAAGCTTTCTTT